Given below is one T cell receptor (beta chain) in context. Its antigen is not identified. The data originate from a study of CD8+CD57+ T cells in acquired aplastic anemia. Looking at the study overall: DNA per sorted CD4+ or CD8+ sample ranged roughly 0.19 to 27.4 ug, averaging around 3.2 ug. Sequencing produced an average of around 11 million reads per healthy donor for CD4+ cells. Findings of the study overall: Overlap between patients and controls comprised about 28 CD8+ CDR3 sequences. In CD8+ cells, Simpson's diversity showed no significant difference between patients and controls.

Both TCR beta VDJ combination and CDR3 sequence profiling were carried out. Genomic DNA was the template for this profiling. TCRdb reprocessed the reads with MiXCR, giving one entry per CDR3 protein. The sample yields about 220,000 distinct CDR3 sequences, 34% seen once. What was sequenced was sorted CD4+, CD8+, or CD8+CD57+ T cells (not recorded which) from PBMCs. This TCR was recovered from a human donor in good health, serving as a control.

The CDR3 DNA is TGTGCCAGCAGCTTGAGCACTGACAGACCCCCGAACACTGAAGCTTTCTTT. Translation: CASSLSTDRPPNTEAFF. The rearrangement links TRBV5-4 to TRBJ1-1; D is perhaps TRBD1 (5 bases). CDR1 is SGHNT, CDR2 YYREEE, per germline (reference sequence). The CDR3 covers 17 residues. V dropped 1 base and J dropped 1 base, with 17 bases sitting between them.